This TCR beta chain was profiled in a study of Ad26.COV2.S vaccination and SARS-CoV-2 variants. Libraries were prepared by immunoSEQ multiplex PCR; TCRdb keeps only in-frame clonotypes and omits some of them. Of about 350,000 clones detected, just over 90% appear once; the ten largest clones hold around 4.2%. The junction had 9 bases not matched to a gene; V was cut back by 4 bases and J by 7 bases. The CDR3 has 16 residues. CDR1 and CDR2 from the germline V gene are SGDLS and YYNGEE. The gene calls are TRBV9 and TRBJ1-4; 11 bases are shared with TRBD1. The source was peripheral blood, collected after recovery from COVID-19. The clonotype comes from a human donor who had recovered from COVID-19. This CDR3 reads CASSQGQGAISEKLFF. The CDR3 region has the DNA TGTGCCAGCAGCCAAGGACAGGGGGCAATTAGTGAAAAACTGTTTTTT.